Listed below are T cell receptor beta chains from one sample, sequenced in a study of shared clonotypes between healthy human individuals. Method: immunoSEQ multiplex PCR; TCRdb's copy keeps in-frame clones and lacks some. Among about 490,000 clones listed, about 85% were seen once. Input material: PBMCs. These receptors were collected from a woman aged 40-49 years in good health. Some clones in this sample may be carry-over from other donors' samples. Each CDR3 is given with its conserved first and last residue. A D gene is named only where the DNA matches it firmly. Rows may omit the clone size; those that give it use once, few, many or a size class.

size	V	J	D	CDR3	DNA
.	TRBV29-1	TRBJ1-1	TRBD1	CSVRTGNTEAFF	TGCAGCGTTCGGACAGGAAACACTGAAGCTTTCTTT
.	TRBV7-8	TRBJ1-5	.	CASSLGRVTQPQHF	TGTGCCAGCAGCCTCGGAAGGGTGACTCAGCCCCAGCATTTT
.	TRBV28	TRBJ2-7	TRBD1	CASSQQGALDEQYF	TGTGCCAGCAGCCAACAGGGGGCATTGGACGAGCAGTACTTC
.	TRBV13	TRBJ2-2	TRBD2	CASSLGPAGAETGELFF	TGTGCCAGCAGCTTAGGCCCAGCGGGGGCTGAGACCGGGGAGCTGTTTTTT
.	TRBV5-6	TRBJ1-2	.	CASSLGQNYGYTF	TGTGCCAGCAGCTTGGGACAGAACTATGGCTACACCTTC
.	TRBV7-2	TRBJ2-2	TRBD2	CASSLTSGRHTGELFF	TGTGCCAGCAGCCTGACTAGCGGGAGACACACCGGGGAGCTGTTTTTT
.	TRBV6-1	TRBJ2-7	TRBD1	CASSPPGQVDEQYF	TGTGCCAGCAGTCCTCCGGGACAGGTAGATGAGCAGTACTTC
.	TRBV11-3	TRBJ2-7	TRBD2	CASSPEGGLASGEQYF	TGTGCCAGCAGCCCTGAAGGTGGACTAGCATCGGGCGAGCAGTACTTC
once	TRBV7-2	TRBJ2-7	TRBD1	CASSPTGYEQYF	TGTGCCAGCAGCCCGACAGGGTACGAGCAGTACTTC
.	TRBV2	TRBJ2-1	.	CASKERQGSYNEQFF	TGTGCCAGCAAAGAGCGCCAGGGGTCCTACAATGAGCAGTTCTTC
few	TRBV7-9	TRBJ2-1	TRBD2	CASSLGAGVNNEQFF	TGTGCCAGCAGCTTAGGAGCGGGAGTGAACAATGAGCAGTTCTTC
.	TRBV5-1	TRBJ2-2	TRBD2	CASSQTSLGTGELFF	TGCGCCAGCAGCCAGACTAGCCTCGGCACTGGGGAGCTGTTCTTT
.	TRBV6-5	TRBJ2-1	.	CASSFRVGASVNEQFF	TGTGCCAGCAGTTTCAGGGTGGGGGCCTCCGTCAATGAGCAGTTCTTC
.	TRBV5-1	TRBJ1-2	TRBD1	CASRRTGGYGYTF	TGCGCCAGCAGGCGGACAGGGGGCTATGGCTACACCTTC
once	TRBV18	TRBJ2-7	.	CASSPGTVYEQYF	TGTGCCAGCTCACCAGGTACAGTCTACGAGCAGTACTTC
.	TRBV19	TRBJ2-2	.	CASSSHLGQVTNTGELFF	TGTGCCAGTAGTAGCCACCTGGGGCAGGTGACGAACACCGGGGAGCTGTTTTTT
.	TRBV29-1	TRBJ1-2	.	CSHEIVPYGYTF	TGCAGCCACGAAATAGTCCCCTATGGCTACACCTTC
.	TRBV28	TRBJ1-5	.	CASSLRTANSNQPQHF	TGTGCCAGCAGCTTAAGGACGGCTAATAGCAATCAGCCCCAGCATTTT
.	TRBV6-1	TRBJ2-5	.	CASIPGQGSETQYF	TGTGCCAGCATTCCGGGACAAGGGAGTGAGACCCAGTACTTC
.	TRBV7-3	TRBJ2-1	.	CASSLSGAVGDEQFF	TGTGCCAGCAGCCTCAGTGGGGCCGTTGGTGATGAGCAGTTCTTC
.	TRBV11-2	TRBJ2-7	TRBD2	CASTPGGGVREQYF	TGTGCCAGCACCCCGGGAGGAGGTGTTCGCGAGCAGTACTTC
.	TRBV2	TRBJ1-5	.	CASSEQRVSNQPQHF	TGTGCCAGCAGTGAACAAAGGGTGAGCAATCAGCCCCAGCATTTT
many	TRBV11-3	TRBJ2-1	.	CASSLGGSSYNEQFF	TGTGCCAGCAGCCTCGGAGGAAGCTCCTACAATGAGCAGTTCTTC
.	TRBV5-8	TRBJ2-5	.	CASSLAVVPETQYF	TGTGCCAGCAGCTTGGCCGTTGTTCCTGAGACCCAGTACTTC
.	TRBV28	TRBJ2-3	.	CASSSAGSYTDTQYF	TGTGCCAGCAGTTCCGCGGGCTCCTACACAGATACGCAGTATTTT
.	TRBV7-2	TRBJ2-7	TRBD2	CASSLASLAGEQYF	TGTGCCAGCAGCTTAGCAAGTCTAGCGGGCGAGCAGTACTTC
.	TRBV27	TRBJ1-2	TRBD1	CASSSKTGTGPYGYTF	TGTGCCAGCAGTTCCAAGACCGGGACAGGGCCCTATGGCTACACCTTC
.	TRBV28	TRBJ2-5	TRBD1	CASSLYLGGGQQETQYF	TGTGCCAGCAGTTTATATTTAGGGGGCGGTCAACAAGAGACCCAGTACTTC